The clone carrying this T cell receptor beta chain was seen a handful of times. The antigen remains undetermined. One junction end does not reproduce the germline sequence, and a read error may be involved. Germline V gene data show CDR1 as SGHAT and CDR2 as FQNNGV. The CDR3 has 14 amino acids. The data derive from a study of beta chain features in type 1 diabetes. What was sequenced were expressed TCRB transcripts, since all of the isolated RNA had been reverse transcribed. The table came from immunoSEQ multiplex PCR; TCRdb's copy has only in-frame clones and leaves some out. The table records about 650,000 clones, around 11% of them present only once. Study outcomes and limitations: Type 1 diabetes patients had fewer VDJ junction insertions and more deletions. There was a moderate but significant shortening of TCRB CDR3s in all four CD4+ subsets of Type 1 diabetes patients.

Sequenced: naive CD4+ T cells from blood. This rearrangement joins TRBV11-2 to TRBJ1-2; D perhaps matches TRBD1 (6 bases). The clonotype was recovered from a man aged 25-45 years with type 1 diabetes. CDR3 loop: CASGFGGGNYGYTF. CDR3 nucleotides: TGTGCCAGCGGCTTCGGCGGGGGCAACTATGGCTACACCTTC.